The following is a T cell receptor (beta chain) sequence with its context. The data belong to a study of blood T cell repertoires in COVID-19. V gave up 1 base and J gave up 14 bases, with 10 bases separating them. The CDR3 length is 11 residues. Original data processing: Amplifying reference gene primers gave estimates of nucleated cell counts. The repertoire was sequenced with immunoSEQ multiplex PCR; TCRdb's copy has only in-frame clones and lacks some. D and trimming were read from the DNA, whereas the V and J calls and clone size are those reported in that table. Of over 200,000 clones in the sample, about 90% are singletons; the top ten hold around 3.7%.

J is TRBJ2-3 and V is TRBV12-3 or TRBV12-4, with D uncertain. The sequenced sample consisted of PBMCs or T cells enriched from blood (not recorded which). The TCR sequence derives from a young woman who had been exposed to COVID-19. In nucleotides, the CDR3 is TGTGCCAGCAGTTTAGGGGCAGTAGGGTATTTT. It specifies CASSLGAVGYF.